A single sample is the source of the 27 T cell receptor beta chains below, sequenced in a study of T cell responses to AZD1222 COVID-19 vaccine. The data were produced by immunoSEQ multiplex PCR, yet TCRdb's version contains in-frame clones alone and is incomplete. The sample consists of roughly 200,000 clones, 91% of them appearing once. The source was peripheral blood, collected 28 days after the second AZD1222 dose. All receptors come from an adult who received the AZD1222 COVID-19 vaccine.

The V and J genes are TRBV11-3 and TRBJ2-1; the D call may be TRBD1 or TRBD2 (5 bases each). This CDR3 comprises 16 residues. V dropped 4 bases and J dropped 1 base, with 14 bases sitting between them. The germline V gene encodes CDR1 SGHNT and CDR2 YENEEA. The CDR3 protein is CASSSGHRRSYNEQFF. The CDR3 DNA is TGTGCCAGCAGCTCCGGACACCGGAGGTCCTACAATGAGCAGTTCTTC.

The V gene is TRBV7-9, the J gene TRBJ2-3, with TRBD2 identical over 13 bases. The CDR3 consists of 15 residues. J lost 6 bases, V lost 4 bases, and 4 bases had no gene match. The germline V gene encodes CDR1 SEHNR and CDR2 FQNEAQ (reference sequence). The CDR3 loop is CASSSTSGGADTQYF. The CDR3 DNA is TGTGCCAGCAGCTCCACTAGCGGGGGGGCTGATACGCAGTATTTT.

The sample holds a few counts of this clone. The chain employs TRBV21-1 and TRBJ1-2; TRBD1 is the table's D call and was not checked against the DNA. TRBV21-1 is given as a pseudogene. The CDR3 spans 17 residues. CDR3 DNA: TGTGCCAGCAGCAACCCCCGTTCCGACAGGGGGCTCTATGGCTACACCTTC. Its translation is CASSNPRSDRGLYGYTF.

The chain links TRBV19 to TRBJ1-5, with no clear D. The CDR3 has 15 residues. Germline-derived CDR1 and CDR2 are LNHDA and SQIVND (reference sequence). Trimming left V 7 bases short and J 2 bases short, with 15 bases between. The CDR3 loop is CASKLGRDRNQPQHF. The DNA of the CDR3 is TGTGCCAGTAAGTTAGGGAGAGATCGCAATCAGCCCCAGCATTTT.

This chain links TRBV19 with TRBJ1-6; D is perhaps TRBD1 (6 bases). Germline V gives CDR1 LNHDA, CDR2 SQIVND (reference sequence). V lost 5 bases to trimming and J lost 9 bases, with 14 bases between them. CDR3 length: 14 residues. CDR3 protein: CASSAGAQTSPLHF. The CDR3 nucleotides read TGTGCCAGTAGTGCGGGGGCCCAGACTTCACCCCTCCACTTT.

The V gene is TRBV7-2, the J gene TRBJ1-4; TRBD1 matches at 11 bases. With 5 bases clipped from V and 0 bases from J, the junction kept 8 bases outside the gene matches. This CDR3 region has 18 residues. CDR1 is SGHTA and CDR2 is FQGNSA in the germline V gene. The CDR3 region has the DNA TGTGCCAGCAGCCAACTGGGACAGGGGGGTGCAACTAATGAAAAACTGTTTTTT. This codes for CASSQLGQGGATNEKLFF.

The rearrangement uses TRBV15 and TRBJ1-4, with D possibly TRBD1 on 6 matching bases. V lost 8 bases to trimming and J lost 0 bases, with 16 bases between them. The length of the CDR3 is 16 residues. CDR1 and CDR2 from the germline V gene are LNHNV and YYDKDF (reference sequence). For the CDR3, the DNA is TGTGCCACCCGTCGAGGCAGGGGAGCAACTAATGAAAAACTGTTTTTT. The encoded protein is CATRRGRGATNEKLFF.

CDR3 DNA: TGTGCCAGCAACCCTACCGGGAACAGGGCCTACGAGCAGTACTTC. Its protein is CASNPTGNRAYEQYF. The V and J genes are TRBV7-9 and TRBJ2-7; the D gene is possibly TRBD1 (6 bases). V was clipped by 7 bases and J by 2 bases, with 18 bases between them. Germline V gene lookup returns CDR1 SEHNR and CDR2 FQNEAQ (reference sequence). This CDR3 region has 15 residues.

This clone was observed a single time. This chain uses TRBV5-6 with TRBJ1-3; a possible D gene is TRBD1 (6 bases). With 2 bases removed from V and 4 bases from J, the gap between germline ends came to 13 bases. The CDR3 totals 15 residues. CDR1 and CDR2 from the germline V gene are SGHDT and YYEEEE. The CDR3 coding sequence is TGTGCCAGCAGCTTCCCCGCAGGGGCAGGAAACACCATATATTTT. Translating gives CASSFPAGAGNTIYF.

This clone was seen a handful of times. The chain combines TRBV14 with TRBJ2-1, with 9 bases lining up with TRBD2. V lost 0 bases, J lost 6 bases, and 6 bases stayed unmatched. CDR1 and CDR2 (germline): SGHDN, FVKESK. The length of the CDR3 is 16 residues. The CDR3 nucleotides are TGTGCCAGCAGCCAAGATTCGGGCGGGAGGGTCAATGAGCAGTTCTTC. Protein: CASSQDSGGRVNEQFF.

The rearrangement joins TRBV4-1 to TRBJ1-2; D remains ambiguous. This CDR3 contains 15 residues. The V and J ends lost 2 bases and 6 bases respectively, with 16 bases between them. Germline CDR1 MGHRA, CDR2 YSYEKL. CDR3 DNA sequence: TGCGCCAGCAGCCAATTTTTGCTTAGTTGGAATGGCTACACCTTC. Protein: CASSQFLLSWNGYTF.

This sequence joins TRBV30 and TRBJ1-1; 8 bases match TRBD1. CDR3 length: 15 amino acids. The trim removed 8 bases at V and 5 bases at J, leaving 16 bases unmatched. Germline CDR1 GTSNPN, CDR2 SVGIG (reference sequence). CDR3 in amino acids: CALVRGRVLDTEAFF. Written as DNA, the CDR3 is TGTGCCCTGGTCAGGGGGCGCGTTCTAGATACTGAAGCTTTCTTT. The variable domain in full, with the rest retrieved from reference TRBV30 and TRBJ1-1, is SQTIHQWPATLVQPVGSPLSLECTVEGTSNPNLYWYRQAAGRGLQLLFYSVGIGQISSEVPQNLSASRPQDRQFILSSKKLLLSDSGFYLCALVRGRVLDTEAFFGQGTRLTVV.

J is TRBJ1-2 and V is TRBV2, with 8 nucleotides matching TRBD1. This CDR3 is 13 amino acids long. CDR1 is SNHLY and CDR2 is FYNNEI in the germline V gene. The junction had 7 bases not matched to a gene; V was cut back by 6 bases and J by 7 bases. This CDR3 is CASSLDRVSGYTF. The CDR3 DNA is TGTGCCAGCAGCCTGGACAGGGTTTCTGGCTACACCTTC.

This rearrangement joins TRBV7-2 to TRBJ1-3; weak D call: TRBD1 (5 bases). V lost 3 bases and J 8 bases, leaving 14 bases between the germline ends. The CDR3 is 14 amino acids. CDR1 and CDR2 (germline): SGHTA, FQGNSA. CDR3 loop: CASSLGRLRDTIYF. DNA for the CDR3: TGTGCCAGCAGCTTGGGGCGCCTCAGGGACACCATATATTTT.

This clone was seen only a few times. The chain recombines TRBV3-1 (or the pseudogene TRBV3-2) with TRBJ2-7; no reliable D call. Germline V gene lookup returns CDR1 LGHDT and CDR2 YNNKEL (reference sequence). The ends were cut back, 5 bases at V and 7 bases at J, with 15 bases in the middle. The CDR3 runs 13 residues. CDR3 coding DNA: TGTGCCAGCAGCAAGCCCTCCGTGCAAGAGCAGTACTTC. Its translation is CASSKPSVQEQYF.

The chain is built from TRBV9 and TRBJ1-2; possibly TRBD1 for D (5 bases). This CDR3 is built from 14 residues. Germline CDR1 SGDLS, CDR2 YYNGEE. Trimming removed 3 bases from V and 2 bases from J, with 11 bases in between. CDR3 in DNA: TGTGCCAGCAGCGAGATCCCAGGGAACTATGGCTACACCTTC. Translating it yields CASSEIPGNYGYTF. The whole variable domain, filled in from reference TRBV9 and TRBJ1-2, reads DSGVTQTPKHLITATGQRVTLRCSPRSGDLSVYWYQQSLDQGLQFLIQYYNGEERAKGNILERFSAQQFPDLHSELNLSSLELGDSALYFCASSEIPGNYGYTFGSGTRLTVV.

The rearrangement links TRBV21-1 to TRBJ1-4. TRBV21-1 is annotated as a pseudogene. This CDR3 region has 10 residues. The CDR3: CASSNEKLFF. The CDR3 coding sequence is TGTGCCAGCAGCAATGAAAAACTGTTTTTT.

The V call is TRBV12-5, the J call TRBJ2-1; maybe TRBD1 (5 bases). Trimming shortened V by 2 bases and J by 15 bases, and 14 bases separated the two germline ends. The CDR3 contains 12 residues. The germline gives CDR1 LGHNT, CDR2 FRNRAP. The chain's CDR3 is CASGLFRRQGFF. DNA for the CDR3: TGTGCTAGTGGTTTGTTCCGACGCCAGGGGTTCTTC.

This sequence joins TRBV7-9 and TRBJ2-7, with no clear D. Between the trimmed V and J ends, which lost 1 base and 1 base, there was a span of 11 bases. CDR1 is SEHNR and CDR2 is FQNEAQ in the germline V gene (reference sequence). The CDR3 consists of 15 residues. CDR3 region: CASSLGAVFSYEQYF. CDR3 in DNA: TGTGCCAGCAGCTTAGGGGCGGTTTTTTCCTACGAGCAGTACTTC. Looking up the rest from reference TRBV7-9 and TRBJ2-7 gives the full variable domain: DTGVSQNPRHKITKRGQNVTFRCDPISEHNRLYWYRQTLGQGPEFLTYFQNEAQLEKSRLLSDRFSAERPKGSFSTLEIQRTEQGDSAMYLCASSLGAVFSYEQYFGPGTRLTVT.

The genes are TRBV18 and TRBJ2-7; 11 bases match TRBD2. The CDR3 spans 16 residues. V shed 4 bases and J 2 bases; nucleotides not matched to a gene: 7. The germline gives CDR1 KGHSH, CDR2 LQKENI. The CDR3 DNA is TGTGCCAGCTCACGCACCGGGACTAGCGGAACCTACGAGCAGTACTTC. It is translated as CASSRTGTSGTYEQYF.

The V and J genes are TRBV3-1 (or the pseudogene TRBV3-2) and TRBJ1-4; maybe TRBD1 (5 bases). V lost 4 bases and J lost 3, with 18 bases in between. CDR3 length equals 17 residues. Germline lookup yields CDR1 LGHDT and CDR2 YNNKEL (reference sequence). CDR3 sequence reads: CASSPRGSGRSNEKLFF. The DNA for the CDR3 is TGTGCCAGCAGCCCGAGGGGCTCTGGTAGATCTAATGAAAAACTGTTTTTT.

The rearrangement links TRBV19 to TRBJ1-5, with D tentatively TRBD1 (5 bases). V gave up 2 bases and J gave up 7 bases, with 12 bases separating them. The germline gives CDR1 LNHDA, CDR2 SQIVND (reference sequence). The CDR3 has 14 residues. The CDR3 bases are TGTGCCAGTAGTATACGCAGGGTCGAACAGCCCCAGCATTTT. Its protein is CASSIRRVEQPQHF.

The V gene is TRBV7-8, the J gene TRBJ2-7, with 12 bases aligning to TRBD2. Germline values: CDR1 SGHVS, CDR2 FQNEAQ. V dropped 4 bases and J dropped 6; count of bases not matched to a gene: 19. CDR3 length: 19 residues. The CDR3 loop reads CASSSGPTSGGSSEGEQYF. The CDR3 coding sequence is TGTGCCAGCAGCTCAGGCCCAACTAGCGGGGGGTCCTCTGAGGGCGAGCAGTACTTC. Full variable domain (rest looked up from reference TRBV7-8 and TRBJ2-7): GAGVSQSPRYKVAKRGQDVALRCDPISGHVSLFWYQQALGQGPEFLTYFQNEAQLDKSGLPSDRFFAERPEGSVSTLKIQRTQQEDSAVYLCASSSGPTSGGSSEGEQYFGPGTRLTVT.

V usage is TRBV30 and J usage is TRBJ1-1, with D possibly TRBD1 on 5 matching bases. From germline, CDR1 is GTSNPN and CDR2 SVGIG (reference sequence). This CDR3 region has 13 residues. The V and J ends lost 3 bases and 3 bases respectively, with 11 bases between them. CDR3 sequence reads: CAWRIGGDTEAFF. DNA of the CDR3: TGTGCCTGGAGAATTGGGGGAGACACTGAAGCTTTCTTT.

V gene TRBV2 combines with J gene TRBJ2-3, with D hard to call. V lost 10 bases, J lost 3 bases, and 17 bases lay in between. From germline, CDR1 is SNHLY and CDR2 FYNNEI. The CDR3 covers 14 residues. The CDR3 nucleotides read TGTGCCAACCCAGGACCCATCGGGACAGATACGCAGTATTTT. Amino acid sequence: CANPGPIGTDTQYF.

This chain links TRBV4-1 with TRBJ1-4; 10 positions match TRBD1. Trimming cost V 2 bases and J 8 bases; bases outside gene matches: 5. CDR3 length equals 15 residues. The germline V gene has CDR1 MGHRA and CDR2 YSYEKL. The CDR3 DNA reads as TGCGCCAGCAGCCAACACGGGACAGGGGAGGAAAAACTGTTTTTT. Translated, it gives CASSQHGTGEEKLFF.

This clone was counted a few times. The genes are TRBV19 and TRBJ1-5; 10 bases match TRBD1. Trimming cost V 4 bases and J 3 bases; bases outside gene matches: 3. This CDR3 spans 15 amino acids. The germline gives CDR1 LNHDA, CDR2 SQIVND (reference sequence). The CDR3, as DNA: TGTGCCAGTAGTAGAGACAGGGGGCCCAATCAGCCCCAGCATTTT. Its translation: CASSRDRGPNQPQHF.